This T cell receptor beta chain was recorded in a study of cytomegalovirus exposure and HLA in healthy donors. The ends were cut back, 5 bases at V and 4 bases at J, with 20 bases in the middle. Germline CDR1 and CDR2: SGHVS and FQNEAQ. This CDR3 contains 16 residues. On this clone itself: Antigen: not known.

Study-wide results and limits: Earlier analysis found most TCR beta V segments productive about 87% or about 30% of the time. What TCR beta sequences reportedly achieved was accurate prediction of HLA-A and HLA-B alleles in most subjects. Later on, an analysis found that several of the most significant clusters appeared to be linked to common viral pathogens, which included parvovirus B19.

PCR primers comprised 60 Vbeta and 13 Jbeta primers. TCRdb's copy holds only in-frame clones and misses some; the assay was immunoSEQ multiplex PCR. The sample lists approximately 140,000 clones, more than 80% seen once, with under 7% in the top ten. The receptor was derived from a woman in her forties in good health and CMV-seropositive. Sequencing used PBMCs. V is TRBV7-8 and J is TRBJ1-2; possible D gene TRBD1, 6 bases. CDR3 sequence (DNA): TGTGCCAGCAGCATGGCTGGGGGCGCTTCGGGCTATGGCTACACCTTC. The encoded protein is CASSMAGGASGYGYTF.